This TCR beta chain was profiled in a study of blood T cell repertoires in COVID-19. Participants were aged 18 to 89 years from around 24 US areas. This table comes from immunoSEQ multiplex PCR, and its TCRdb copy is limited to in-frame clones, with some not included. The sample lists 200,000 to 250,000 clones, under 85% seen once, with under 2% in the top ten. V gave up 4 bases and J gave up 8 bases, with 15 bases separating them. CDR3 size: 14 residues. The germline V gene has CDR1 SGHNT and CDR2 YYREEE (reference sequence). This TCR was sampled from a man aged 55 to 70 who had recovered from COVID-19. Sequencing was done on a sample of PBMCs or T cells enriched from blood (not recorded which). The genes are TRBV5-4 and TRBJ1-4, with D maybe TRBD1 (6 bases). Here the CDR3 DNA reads TGTGCCAGCAGCAGAACAGGGAGGGACGAAAAACTGTTTTTT. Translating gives CASSRTGRDEKLFF.